The sequence of this T cell receptor (beta chain) was determined in a study of blood T cell repertoires in COVID-19. Before being deemed recovered, Cohort 3 donors had two negative PCRs, clearance, or symptom resolution. Measured with immunoSEQ multiplex PCR; TCRdb has only the in-frame clones, and not every one. The repertoire includes 200,000 to 250,000 clones, roughly 87% of them detected once, and 9.5% to 14% sits in the top ten. Germline CDR1 reads SGHNT; CDR2 reads YYREEE (reference sequence). Trimming left V 4 bases short and J 4 bases short, with 18 bases between. This CDR3 is 15 amino acids long.

The chain links TRBV5-4 to TRBJ2-7; possible D gene TRBD1, 8 bases. The sequence derives from a man aged 25-40 years who had recovered from COVID-19. The sequenced sample consisted of PBMCs or T cells enriched from blood (not recorded which). The chain's CDR3 is CASSPGGTGPYEQYF. CDR3 bases: TGTGCCAGCAGCCCCGGGGGGACAGGACCTTACGAGCAGTACTTC. Filled out from reference TRBV5-4 and TRBJ2-7, the complete variable domain reads ETGVTQSPTHLIKTRGQQVTLRCSSQSGHNTVSWYQQALGQGPQFIFQYYREEENGRGNFPPRFSGLQFPNYSSELNVNALELDDSALYLCASSPGGTGPYEQYFGPGTRLTVT.